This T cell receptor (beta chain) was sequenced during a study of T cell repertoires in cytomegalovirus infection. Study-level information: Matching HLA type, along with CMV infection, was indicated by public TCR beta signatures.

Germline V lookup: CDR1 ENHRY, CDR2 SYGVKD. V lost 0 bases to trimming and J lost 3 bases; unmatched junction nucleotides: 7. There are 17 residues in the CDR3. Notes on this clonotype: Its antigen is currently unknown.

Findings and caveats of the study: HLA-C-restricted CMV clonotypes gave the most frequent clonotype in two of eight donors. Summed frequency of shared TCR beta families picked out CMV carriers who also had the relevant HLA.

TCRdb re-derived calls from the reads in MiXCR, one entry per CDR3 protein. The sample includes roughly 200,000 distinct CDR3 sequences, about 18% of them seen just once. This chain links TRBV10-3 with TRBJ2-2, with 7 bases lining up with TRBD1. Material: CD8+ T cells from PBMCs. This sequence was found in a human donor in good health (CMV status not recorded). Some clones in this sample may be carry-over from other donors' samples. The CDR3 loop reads CAISESKGGEYTGELFF. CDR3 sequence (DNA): TGTGCCATCAGTGAGTCGAAAGGGGGCGAGTACACCGGGGAGCTGTTTTTT.